The T cell receptor (beta chain) described here comes from a study of shared clonotypes between healthy human individuals. Study-wide results and caveats: Measured sharing among donors was expected to vary with sequencing depth.

About this clone: Antigen specificity is unknown.

The input for sorted-subset replicate PCRs was approximately 200 ng DNA, some 30,000 T cell genomes. TCRdb's table, derived via immunoSEQ multiplex PCR, lists solely in-frame clones and lacks some. The sample has around 1 million clones; approximately 76% are singletons. Germline CDR1 reads MGHDK; CDR2 reads SYGVNS. With 6 bases clipped from V and 8 bases from J, the junction kept 15 bases outside the gene matches. This CDR3 is built from 17 residues. The sequenced sample consisted of memory CD4+ T cells sorted from blood. This sample's subset: CD45RA-negative fraction. The genes are TRBV25-1 and TRBJ1-4; 10 bases align to TRBD1. This clonotype originated in a man aged 18 to 29 in good health. CDR3 region: CASRKGQGGGSWEKLFF. The CDR3 nucleotides read TGTGCCAGCAGGAAAGGACAGGGGGGAGGTTCCTGGGAAAAACTGTTTTTT.